One sample yielded the 9 T cell receptor beta chains listed below, sequenced in a study of cytomegalovirus exposure and HLA in healthy donors. PCR amplification relied on 60 Vbeta primers (plus 13 Jbeta primers). Method: immunoSEQ multiplex PCR; TCRdb's copy keeps in-frame clones and lacks some. The sample includes 85,000 to 120,000 clones, over 80% of them seen just once. The sequencing sample was made of PBMCs. The source of these receptors is a man aged 35 to 55 in good health and CMV-seronegative.

The chain carries TRBV5-6 and TRBJ1-2, with 8 nucleotides matching TRBD1. Germline CDR1 SGHDT, CDR2 YYEEEE. The V gene end was trimmed by 4 bases and the J gene end by 5 bases; junction bases not matched to a gene: 4. CDR3 size: 13 residues. CDR3 loop: CASSNGQGYGYTF. In DNA, the CDR3 is TGTGCCAGCAGCAATGGACAGGGATATGGCTACACCTTC.

The J gene is TRBJ2-5, the V gene TRBV19; 7 nucleotides align to TRBD1. The last part of the DNA fits TRBJ2-7 better; the J call may be wrong. Germline CDR1 and CDR2: LNHDA and SQIVND (reference sequence). The CDR3 has 12 amino acids. For the CDR3, the DNA is TGTGCCAGTACCGACAGGGTGAACGAGCAGTACTTC. Residues: CASTDRVNEQYF.

This sequence joins TRBV7-2 and TRBJ1-1; no firm D call. V lost 5 bases and J lost 5, with 6 bases in between. Per the germline V gene, CDR1 is SGHTA and CDR2 is FQGNSA. This CDR3 spans 11 amino acids. This CDR3 is CASSPETEAFF. CDR3 coding DNA: TGTGCCAGCAGCCCGGAGACTGAAGCTTTCTTT.

The V call is TRBV7-9, the J call TRBJ2-2; D may be TRBD2 (5 bases). Germline CDR1 SEHNR, CDR2 FQNEAQ (reference sequence). This CDR3 spans 14 amino acids. V lost 8 bases to trimming and J lost 7 bases, with 17 bases between them. CDR3 loop: CASGERVIGGELFF. CDR3 sequence (DNA): TGTGCCAGCGGGGAGAGGGTGATTGGCGGGGAGCTGTTTTTT.

The rearrangement links TRBV14 to TRBJ2-7, with D uncertain. The CDR3 runs 13 residues. V was pared by 1 base and J by 6 bases, with 10 bases between. CDR1 and CDR2 (germline): SGHDN, FVKESK. The DNA for the CDR3 is TGTGCCAGCAGCCAAGCGAGAACTTTCGAGCAGTACTTC. It specifies CASSQARTFEQYF.

V gene TRBV7-2 combines with J gene TRBJ2-1; possibly TRBD2 for D (7 bases). Trimming stripped 3 bases from V and 4 bases from J, with 13 bases between. Looked up from germline, CDR1 is SGHTA and CDR2 is FQGNSA. The CDR3 is 15 residues long. As DNA, the CDR3 is TGTGCCAGCAGCTTGAAAGGGGGGGGGTACAATGAGCAGTTCTTC. Translated, it gives CASSLKGGGYNEQFF. Based on the CDR3 plus reference TRBV7-2 and TRBJ2-1, the full variable domain is GAGVSQSPSNKVTEKGKDVELRCDPISGHTALYWYRQSLGQGLEFLIYFQGNSAPDKSGLPSDRFSAERTGGSVSTLTIQRTQQEDSAVYLCASSLKGGGYNEQFFGPGTRLTVL.

The genes are TRBV7-8 and TRBJ2-7, with a tentative D call TRBD1 (5 bases). The CDR3 runs to 13 residues. The V end lost 7 bases, the J end lost 1 base, and 11 bases lay between the germline ends. Germline CDR1 and CDR2: SGHVS and FQNEAQ. CDR3 amino acids: CASNSGLSYEQYF. In DNA, the CDR3 is TGTGCCAGCAACTCAGGGTTATCCTACGAGCAGTACTTC.

The rearrangement links TRBV19 to TRBJ2-1, with TRBD2 matching 8 bases. Germline CDR1 and CDR2: LNHDA and SQIVND (reference sequence). Trimming at V came to 5 bases and at J to 3 bases, leaving 15 bases not matched to a gene. This CDR3 contains 18 residues. The CDR3 loop is CASSPGGYPAGGYNEQFF. The CDR3 DNA sequence: TGTGCCAGTAGTCCCGGGGGGTACCCGGCGGGGGGCTACAATGAGCAGTTCTTC.

The V call is TRBV5-4, the J call TRBJ2-1, with TRBD2 matching 9 bases. Per germline, CDR1 SGHNT and CDR2 YYREEE (reference sequence). The CDR3 runs 16 residues. The J segment lost 6 bases and the V segment lost 4 bases, leaving 11 bases of the junction unmatched. Here the CDR3 DNA reads TGTGCCAGCAGCCCGAGCGGGGGGACAGCACTCAATGAGCAGTTCTTC. Amino acids: CASSPSGGTALNEQFF. Based on the CDR3 plus reference TRBV5-4 and TRBJ2-1, the full variable domain is ETGVTQSPTHLIKTRGQQVTLRCSSQSGHNTVSWYQQALGQGPQFIFQYYREEENGRGNFPPRFSGLQFPNYSSELNVNALELDDSALYLCASSPSGGTALNEQFFGPGTRLTVL.